This T cell receptor (beta chain) was recovered during a study of regulatory T cells in long-lasting Graves disease. HTBI primers from iRepertoire and Arm-PCR of CDR3 regions yielded the TCR beta libraries. Original analysis: The samples yielded fewer than 75 TRBV and 13 to 15 TRBJ segments. One entry per CDR3 protein, called by TCRdb with MiXCR from the multiplex PCR reads. The V and J calls were determined by TCRdb, not by the authors. This repertoire shows about 620,000 distinct CDR3 sequences, less than 20% found once; its top ten account for 18%. As concerns this clonotype: The target antigen is unknown.

With V trimmed by 4 bases and J by 8 bases, 4 bases remained unmatched. From germline, CDR1 is SGHRS and CDR2 YFSETQ. The CDR3 is made up of 13 amino acids. Time point described: newly diagnosed GD, antithyroid drugs for less than 3 months. PBMC-derived RNA was used for the TCR library. Study conclusions and caveats: The study found TRBV28, TRBJ1-2 and TRBJ2-5 favored in persistent disease. Persistent patients had a count of shared public clonotypes (approximately 3,000) that exceeded that of new patients (966).

The data also belong to a second study, concerning T cells in Graves' hyperthyroidism and ophthalmopathy. Per that paper: Ophthalmopathy prediction by the model preceded onset by a median about 6.5 months.

The V call is TRBV5-1, the J call TRBJ2-1; 9 bases are a match to TRBD2. The source was peripheral blood mononuclear cells (PBMCs), collected at new diagnosis, from a patient treated with antithyroid drugs. This TCR derives from a young woman with Graves disease. For the CDR3, the DNA is TGCGCCAGCAGCCCGGGACTAGCAGATGAGCAGTTCTTC. This encodes CASSPGLADEQFF.